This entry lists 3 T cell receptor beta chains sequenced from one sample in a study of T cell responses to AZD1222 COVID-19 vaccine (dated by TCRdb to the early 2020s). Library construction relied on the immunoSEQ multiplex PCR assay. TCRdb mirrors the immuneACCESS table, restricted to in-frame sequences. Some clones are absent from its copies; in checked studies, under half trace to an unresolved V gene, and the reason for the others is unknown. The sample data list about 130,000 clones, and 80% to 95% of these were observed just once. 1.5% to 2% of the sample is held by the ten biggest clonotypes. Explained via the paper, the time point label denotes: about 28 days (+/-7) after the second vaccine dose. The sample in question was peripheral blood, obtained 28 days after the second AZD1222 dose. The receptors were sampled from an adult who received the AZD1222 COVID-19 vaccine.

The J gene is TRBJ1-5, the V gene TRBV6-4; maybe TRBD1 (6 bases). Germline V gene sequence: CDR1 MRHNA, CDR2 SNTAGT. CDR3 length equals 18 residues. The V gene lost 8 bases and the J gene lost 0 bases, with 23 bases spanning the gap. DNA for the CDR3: TGTGCCAGCGGTACAAGGACAGCAGTCAAGGATAGCAATCAGCCCCAGCATTTT. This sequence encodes CASGTRTAVKDSNQPQHF.

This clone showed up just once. In DNA form, the CDR3 reads TGTGCCAGCAGCTTATATGGCTCCCACTATGGCTACACCTTC. This gives the protein CASSLYGSHYGYTF. The chain uses TRBV7-2 and TRBJ1-2; D is unclear. The CDR3 is made up of 14 amino acids. In germline, CDR1 is SGHTA, CDR2 FQGNSA. The V end was cut by 2 bases, the J end by 3 bases, with 10 bases between.

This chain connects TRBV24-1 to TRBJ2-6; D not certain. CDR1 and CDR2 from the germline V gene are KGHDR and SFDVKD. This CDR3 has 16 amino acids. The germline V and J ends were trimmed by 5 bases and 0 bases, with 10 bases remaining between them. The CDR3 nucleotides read TGTGCCACCAGTGCAGTCAGCCTCTCTGGGGCCAACGTCCTGACTTTC. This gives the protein CATSAVSLSGANVLTF.